Sequencing of this TCR beta chain was carried out in a study of OX40 agonist ivuxolimab in advanced cancers. Assay used: immunoSEQ multiplex PCR; TCRdb lists only in-frame clones, some missing. This table has around 52,000 clones, around 80% appearing once. Germline V CDR1 and CDR2: SEHNR, FQNEAQ (reference sequence). CDR3 size: 10 residues. Trimming took off 4 bases at V and 8 bases at J, with 2 bases between the two ends. The source material was CD4+ or CD8+ T cells sorted from blood, sampled in a trial of the OX40 agonist ivuxolimab. The rearrangement uses TRBV7-9 and TRBJ1-4; D gene uncertain. This sequence originates from an adult with an advanced solid tumor such as melanoma, head and neck, liver or kidney cancer. The CDR3 nucleotides are TGTGCCAGCAGCTCCGAAAAACTGTTTTTT. It is translated as CASSSEKLFF.